These 10 T cell receptor beta chains originate from one sample sequenced in a study of cytomegalovirus exposure and HLA in healthy donors. PCR was performed using 60 Vbeta and 13 Jbeta primers. Measured with immunoSEQ multiplex PCR; TCRdb has only the in-frame clones, and not every one. Of more than 200,000 clones listed, approximately 70% were seen once; the top ten hold about 3%. The sequencing sample was made of PBMCs. The receptors originated from a middle-aged man in good health and CMV-seropositive.

The genes are TRBV6-5 and TRBJ1-1, with D hard to call. The CDR3 runs to 14 residues. Germline loops: CDR1 MNHEY, CDR2 SVGAGI. V shed 2 bases and J shed 8 bases, with 15 bases lying between them. CDR3 bases: TGTGCCAGCAGTTACAAGCCGGGTATTACCGAAGCTTTCTTT. Its protein is CASSYKPGITEAFF.

The chain has TRBV10-3 and TRBJ2-7; D is perhaps TRBD1 (5 bases). The CDR3 spans 13 residues. V dropped 5 bases and J dropped 4 bases, with 12 bases sitting between them. CDR1 and CDR2 from the germline V gene are ENHRY and SYGVKD. Here the CDR3 reads CAISWVQDYEQYF. The DNA for the CDR3 is TGTGCCATCAGTTGGGTACAGGATTACGAGCAGTACTTC.

In its sample, this clone was seen once. This chain joins TRBV7-8 and TRBJ1-2; unclear D gene. CDR3 length: 16 residues. The germline V and J ends were trimmed by 6 bases and 8 bases, with 25 bases remaining between them. CDR1 and CDR2 (germline): SGHVS, FQNEAQ. In DNA, the CDR3 is TGTGCCAGCAGTTTGTGGAGCTCCGGGTCACTGGAGGGCTACACCTTC. Amino acids: CASSLWSSGSLEGYTF.

This clone has just a few counts. The J gene is TRBJ1-2, the V gene TRBV29-1, with D perhaps TRBD1 (6 bases). Germline CDR1 SQVTM, CDR2 ANQGSEA. The germline V and J ends were trimmed by 6 bases and 2 bases, with 13 bases remaining between them. The length of the CDR3 is 13 residues. CDR3 loop: CSVGQTGNYGYTF. CDR3 DNA: TGCAGCGTCGGCCAAACAGGGAACTATGGCTACACCTTC.

V and J are TRBV10-3 and TRBJ2-3, with 7 bases lining up with TRBD2. Looked up from germline, CDR1 is ENHRY and CDR2 is SYGVKD. The trim removed 9 bases at V and 1 base at J, leaving 1 base unmatched. CDR3 length: 12 residues. Here the CDR3 reads CAMGGGTDTQYF. DNA of the CDR3: TGTGCCATGGGGGGGGGCACAGATACGCAGTATTTT.

This chain connects TRBV7-9 to TRBJ2-7; D possibly corresponds to TRBD1 (5 bases). The CDR3 sequence is 12 residues long. Germline values: CDR1 SEHNR, CDR2 FQNEAQ (reference sequence). V dropped 5 bases and J dropped 7 bases, with 12 bases sitting between them. CDR3 loop: CASSQGITEQYF. The CDR3 DNA is TGTGCCAGCAGCCAGGGCATAACGGAGCAGTACTTC.

This chain joins TRBV19 and TRBJ1-4; tentatively, D is TRBD1 (5 bases). The CDR3 is 13 residues long. V gave up 8 bases and J gave up 3 bases, with 10 bases separating them. From germline, CDR1 is LNHDA and CDR2 SQIVND (reference sequence). The DNA of the CDR3 is TGTGCCAGTTCCGACAGCTCTAATGAAAAACTGTTTTTT. It yields the protein CASSDSSNEKLFF.

This clone was detected a few times. V is TRBV10-2 and J is TRBJ2-5; 7 bases fit TRBD1. V was pared by 6 bases and J by 5 bases, with 6 bases of the junction left unmatched. The V gene's germline CDR1 is WSHSY and CDR2 SAAADI. The CDR3 loop spans 13 amino acids. Here the CDR3 DNA reads TGCGCCAGCAGCCGCGACAGGGACGAGACCCAGTACTTC. Protein product: CASSRDRDETQYF.

This clone occurred a few times. The chain uses TRBV7-9 and TRBJ1-1; weak D call: TRBD1 (6 bases). Trimming took 6 bases from V and 0 from J, leaving 11 bases between them. This CDR3 is 14 amino acids long. Germline V gives CDR1 SEHNR, CDR2 FQNEAQ (reference sequence). The CDR3 spells CASRFTGLNTEAFF. In DNA, the CDR3 is TGTGCCAGCAGATTTACAGGGCTGAACACTGAAGCTTTCTTT.

V usage is TRBV7-8 and J usage is TRBJ1-5; 10 bases match TRBD1. The germline gives CDR1 SGHVS, CDR2 FQNEAQ. V shed 5 bases and J 6 bases; nucleotides not matched to a gene: 10. The CDR3 is made up of 16 amino acids. The CDR3 reads CASSAGQGEIGQPQHF. CDR3 bases: TGTGCCAGCAGCGCCGGACAGGGGGAAATAGGTCAGCCCCAGCATTTT. Full variable domain (outside the CDR3, taken from reference TRBV7-8 and TRBJ1-5): GAGVSQSPRYKVAKRGQDVALRCDPISGHVSLFWYQQALGQGPEFLTYFQNEAQLDKSGLPSDRFFAERPEGSVSTLKIQRTQQEDSAVYLCASSAGQGEIGQPQHFGDGTRLSIL.